This TCR beta chain was obtained from a study of T cell repertoires in cytomegalovirus infection. Turning to the study itself: Recently identified HLA-C-restricted and well-studied HLA-B-restricted CMV epitopes were used. Both CMV infection and a matching HLA type were indicated by public TCR beta signatures. General study results and limits: CMV-specific TCR beta clonotypes restricted by HLA-C dominated the ex vivo response. Identification of carriers of CMV plus the relevant HLA was achieved through cumulative public TCR beta family frequency.

In its sample, this clonotype was seen many times. Its target is not known. TCRdb used MiXCR to reprocess the reads, holding one entry per CDR3 protein. Of a few hundred thousand distinct CDR3 sequences in the sample, around a third were seen once. Germline loops: CDR1 SGHTA, CDR2 FQGNSA. The V and J ends lost 5 bases and 2 bases respectively, with 8 bases between them. The CDR3 is 13 amino acids. This clonotype was obtained from a human donor in good health (CMV status not recorded). Some clones in this sample may be carry-over from other donors' samples. This specimen consisted of cultured PBMCs, obtained from culture after CMV antigen stimulation. The chain employs TRBV7-2 and TRBJ2-3; D ambiguous. The CDR3 DNA reads TGTGCCAGCAGCATGTCTACCACAGATACGCAGTATTTT. Translation gives CASSMSTTDTQYF.